This T cell receptor beta chain was observed in a study of blood T cells in healthy people across ages. Study-level results: A roughly linear age-dependent decrease characterized TCR beta diversity per million T cells.

Together with a sample-barcoded 5' primer, a J-beta primer mix was included in a second PCR lasting about 6 to 11 cycles. Using its own MiXCR run on the 5' RACE reads, TCRdb lists one record per CDR3 protein. The sample lists approximately 800,000 distinct CDR3 sequences; 58% were seen once. Per the germline V gene, CDR1 is SGHTA and CDR2 is FQGNSA. V trimming: 1 base; J trimming: 12 bases; junction bases outside the gene matches: 8. The CDR3 has 14 amino acids. This clonotype has a handful of counts. Its antigen is as yet unknown. Researchers isolated at least 7 million PBMCs per sample. Sequences were obtained from blood. The J gene is TRBJ2-1, the V gene TRBV7-2, with TRBD2 matching 8 bases. This sequence was found in a young man in good health. In nucleotides, the CDR3 is TGTGCCAGCAGCTTAGACACCGGGACTAGAGGGCAGTTCTTC. Encoded protein: CASSLDTGTRGQFF.